These 5 T cell receptor beta chains originate from one sample sequenced in a study of blood T cell repertoires in COVID-19. Using immunoSEQ multiplex PCR, the repertoire was profiled, and TCRdb retains in-frame clones only, with some absent. Found here are approximately 98,000 clones, roughly 80% of them singletons; the top ten hold around a tenth. The sample comprised peripheral blood. The receptors shown here come from a woman of 80 years or more with acute or convalescent COVID-19.

CDR3 in DNA: TGTGCCAGCAGTTGGACAGGCGGCGAGCAGTACTTC. This translates into CASSWTGGEQYF. The chain is built from TRBV12-3 or TRBV12-4 and TRBJ2-7, with TRBD1 matching 7 bases. There are 12 residues in the CDR3. V gave up 4 bases and J gave up 6 bases; unmatched junction bases: 3.

V usage is TRBV19 and J usage is TRBJ2-5; D perhaps matches TRBD2 (6 bases). Trimming removed 6 bases at V and 5 bases at J, with 16 bases between. Germline V gene data show CDR1 as LNHDA and CDR2 as SQIVND (reference sequence). The CDR3 is made up of 14 amino acids. CDR3 amino acids: CASRASGLGETQYF. The CDR3 coding sequence is TGTGCCAGTAGGGCCTCGGGACTCGGGGAGACCCAGTACTTC.

The chain carries TRBV5-1 and TRBJ2-5, with 8 bases lining up with TRBD2. With V trimmed by 4 bases and J by 4 bases, 3 bases remained unmatched. Germline V CDR1 and CDR2: SGHRS, YFSETQ. This CDR3 comprises 13 residues. In DNA form, the CDR3 reads TGCGCCAGCAGCGAAGGACTAGCAGAGACCCAGTACTTC. Translation: CASSEGLAETQYF.

V is TRBV5-1 and J is TRBJ1-2, with TRBD1 matching 10 bases. This CDR3 is built from 14 residues. V dropped 5 bases and J dropped 9; count of bases not matched to a gene: 10. Germline V gene sequence: CDR1 SGHRS, CDR2 YFSETQ. The CDR3 here is CASSLAGTGDSYTF. The DNA for the CDR3 is TGCGCCAGCAGTCTTGCCGGGACAGGGGATAGCTACACCTTC.

This chain joins TRBV5-4 and TRBJ2-5; perhaps TRBD1 as D (5 bases). V was clipped by 7 bases and J by 0 bases, with 10 bases between them. Germline V gene lookup returns CDR1 SGHNT and CDR2 YYREEE (reference sequence). The CDR3 is 13 residues long. CDR3 residues: CASGAPYQETQYF. The CDR3 DNA reads as TGTGCCAGCGGGGCCCCATACCAAGAGACCCAGTACTTC.